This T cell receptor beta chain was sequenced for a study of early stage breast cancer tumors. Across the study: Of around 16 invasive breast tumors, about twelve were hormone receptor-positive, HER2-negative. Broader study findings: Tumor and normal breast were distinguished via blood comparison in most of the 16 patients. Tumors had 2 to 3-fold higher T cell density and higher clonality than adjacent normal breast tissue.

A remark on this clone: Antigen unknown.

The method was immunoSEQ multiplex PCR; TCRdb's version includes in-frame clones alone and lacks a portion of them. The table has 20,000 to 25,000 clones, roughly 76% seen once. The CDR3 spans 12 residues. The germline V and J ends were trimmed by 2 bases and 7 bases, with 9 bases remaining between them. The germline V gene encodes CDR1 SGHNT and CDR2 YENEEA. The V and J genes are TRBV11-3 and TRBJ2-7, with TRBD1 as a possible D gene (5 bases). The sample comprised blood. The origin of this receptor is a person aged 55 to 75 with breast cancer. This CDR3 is CASSLQGEEQYF. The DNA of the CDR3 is TGTGCCAGCAGCTTACAGGGCGAGGAGCAGTACTTC.